The sequence of this T cell receptor (beta chain) was determined in a study of T cell responses to AZD1222 COVID-19 vaccine. General study results and limits: Researchers report vaccine-associated CD4 TCRs spanning spike, with dominance at 160-218 and 743-854. It should be noted that donors were predominantly white British and more often female, and clonal diversity was possibly underestimated.

Repertoires were generated with immunoSEQ multiplex PCR, while TCRdb's copy carries only in-frame clones and drops some. In the table there are approximately 77,000 clones, approximately 85% of which are singletons. Samples with a second dose at about 4 or about 12 weeks were pooled together. As concerns this clone: Its cognate antigen is unknown.

The CDR3 is 16 amino acids. Germline assignment: CDR1 MNHEY and CDR2 SVGEGT. Trimming cost V 5 bases and J 2 bases, with 16 bases left between them. Sequencing used peripheral blood, obtained 28 days after the second AZD1222 dose. The chain combines TRBV6-2 or TRBV6-3 with TRBJ1-5; D is undetermined. The receptor was derived from an adult who received the AZD1222 COVID-19 vaccine. CDR3 nucleotides: TGTGCCAGCAGTAACGCAGGAGATATAGGCAATCAGCCCCAGCATTTT. Amino acid sequence: CASSNAGDIGNQPQHF.